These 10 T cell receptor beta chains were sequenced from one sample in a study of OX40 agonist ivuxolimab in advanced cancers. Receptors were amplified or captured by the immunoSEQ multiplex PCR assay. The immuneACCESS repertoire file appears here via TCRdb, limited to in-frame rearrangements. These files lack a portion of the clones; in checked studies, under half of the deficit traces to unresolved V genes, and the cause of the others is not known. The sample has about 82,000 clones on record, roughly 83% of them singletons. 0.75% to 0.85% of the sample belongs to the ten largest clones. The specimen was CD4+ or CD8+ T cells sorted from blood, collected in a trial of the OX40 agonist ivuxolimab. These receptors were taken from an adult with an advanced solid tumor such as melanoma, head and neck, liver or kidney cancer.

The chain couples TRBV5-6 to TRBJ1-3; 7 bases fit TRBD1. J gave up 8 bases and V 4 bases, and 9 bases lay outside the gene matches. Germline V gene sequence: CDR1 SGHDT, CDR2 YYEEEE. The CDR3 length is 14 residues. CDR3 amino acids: CASSELQGTDTIYF. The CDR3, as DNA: TGTGCCAGCAGCGAGCTACAGGGGACAGACACCATATATTTT. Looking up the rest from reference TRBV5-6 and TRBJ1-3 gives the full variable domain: DAGVTQSPTHLIKTRGQQVTLRCSPKSGHDTVSWYQQALGQGPQFIFQYYEEEERQRGNFPDRFSGHQFPNYSSELNVNALLLGDSALYLCASSELQGTDTIYFGEGSWLTVV.

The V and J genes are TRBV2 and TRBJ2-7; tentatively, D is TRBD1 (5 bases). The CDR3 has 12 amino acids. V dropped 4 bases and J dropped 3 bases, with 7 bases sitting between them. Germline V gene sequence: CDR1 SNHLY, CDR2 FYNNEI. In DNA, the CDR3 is TGTGCCAGCAGTGTGGGGCTCTACGAGCAGTACTTC. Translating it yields CASSVGLYEQYF.

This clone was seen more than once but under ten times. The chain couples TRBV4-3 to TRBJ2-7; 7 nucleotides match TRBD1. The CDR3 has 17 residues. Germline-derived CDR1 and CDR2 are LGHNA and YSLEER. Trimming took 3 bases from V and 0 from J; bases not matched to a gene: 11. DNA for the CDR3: TGCGCCAGCAGCCAGGTTCTCGGGGCAGGGGGCTCCTACGAGCAGTACTTC. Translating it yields CASSQVLGAGGSYEQYF.

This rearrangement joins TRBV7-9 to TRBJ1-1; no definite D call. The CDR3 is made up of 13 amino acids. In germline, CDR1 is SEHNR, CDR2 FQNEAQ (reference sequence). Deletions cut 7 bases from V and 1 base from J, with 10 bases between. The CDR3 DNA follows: TGTGCCAGCATTCGGGGATCGAACACTGAAGCTTTCTTT. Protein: CASIRGSNTEAFF.

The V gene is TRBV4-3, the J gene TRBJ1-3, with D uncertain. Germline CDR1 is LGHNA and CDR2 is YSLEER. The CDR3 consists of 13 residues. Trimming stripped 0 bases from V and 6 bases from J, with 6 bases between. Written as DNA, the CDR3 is TGCGCCAGCAGCCAAGATCTTGAAAACACCATATATTTT. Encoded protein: CASSQDLENTIYF.

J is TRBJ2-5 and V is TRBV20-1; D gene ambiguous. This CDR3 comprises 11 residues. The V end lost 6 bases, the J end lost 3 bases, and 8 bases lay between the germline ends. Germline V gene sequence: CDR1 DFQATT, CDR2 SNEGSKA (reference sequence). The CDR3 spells CSASDEETQYF. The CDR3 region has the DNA TGCAGTGCCTCGGACGAAGAGACCCAGTACTTC.

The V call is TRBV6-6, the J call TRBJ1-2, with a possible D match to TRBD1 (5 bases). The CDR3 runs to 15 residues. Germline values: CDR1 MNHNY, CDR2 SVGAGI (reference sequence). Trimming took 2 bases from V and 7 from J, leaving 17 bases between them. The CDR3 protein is CASSYPSRQGSGYTF. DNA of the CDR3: TGTGCCAGCAGTTACCCGTCCAGGCAGGGATCTGGCTACACCTTC.

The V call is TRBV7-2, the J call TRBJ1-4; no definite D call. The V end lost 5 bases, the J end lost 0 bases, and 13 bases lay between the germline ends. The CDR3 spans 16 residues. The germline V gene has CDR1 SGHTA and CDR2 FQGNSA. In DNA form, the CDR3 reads TGTGCCAGCAGCCTCCAAAAAACAGCAACTAATGAAAAACTGTTTTTT. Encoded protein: CASSLQKTATNEKLFF.

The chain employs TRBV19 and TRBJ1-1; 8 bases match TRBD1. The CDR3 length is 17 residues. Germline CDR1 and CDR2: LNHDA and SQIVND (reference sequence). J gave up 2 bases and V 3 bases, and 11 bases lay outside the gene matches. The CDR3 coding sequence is TGTGCCAGTAGTATCCGGACAGGGCTGTGGGGTAACACTGAAGCTTTCTTT. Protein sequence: CASSIRTGLWGNTEAFF.

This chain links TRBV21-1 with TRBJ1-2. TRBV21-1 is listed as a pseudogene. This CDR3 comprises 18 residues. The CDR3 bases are TGTGCCAGCAGCAAAGCGACTGTATGTCCACCACCTAACTATGGCTACACCTTC. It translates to CASSKATVCPPPNYGYTF.